This T cell receptor (beta chain) was obtained from a study of control samples from healthy donors and cancer patients. CDR1 SGHNT and CDR2 YYREEE come from the germline V gene (reference sequence). The CDR3 extends over 18 amino acids. V dropped 2 bases and J dropped 4 bases, with 21 bases sitting between them. Produced via immunoSEQ multiplex PCR; TCRdb's table is partial and in-frame only. The sample lists approximately 100,000 clones; around 82% were seen once. The receptor's source is a man in his 60s in good health. The chain employs TRBV5-4 and TRBJ2-2; D is perhaps TRBD1 (7 bases). Sequencing was performed on blood. CDR3 protein: CASSFSRGGGDGTGELFF. CDR3 nucleotide sequence: TGTGCCAGCAGCTTTAGCCGTGGAGGGGGCGATGGCACCGGGGAGCTGTTTTTT.